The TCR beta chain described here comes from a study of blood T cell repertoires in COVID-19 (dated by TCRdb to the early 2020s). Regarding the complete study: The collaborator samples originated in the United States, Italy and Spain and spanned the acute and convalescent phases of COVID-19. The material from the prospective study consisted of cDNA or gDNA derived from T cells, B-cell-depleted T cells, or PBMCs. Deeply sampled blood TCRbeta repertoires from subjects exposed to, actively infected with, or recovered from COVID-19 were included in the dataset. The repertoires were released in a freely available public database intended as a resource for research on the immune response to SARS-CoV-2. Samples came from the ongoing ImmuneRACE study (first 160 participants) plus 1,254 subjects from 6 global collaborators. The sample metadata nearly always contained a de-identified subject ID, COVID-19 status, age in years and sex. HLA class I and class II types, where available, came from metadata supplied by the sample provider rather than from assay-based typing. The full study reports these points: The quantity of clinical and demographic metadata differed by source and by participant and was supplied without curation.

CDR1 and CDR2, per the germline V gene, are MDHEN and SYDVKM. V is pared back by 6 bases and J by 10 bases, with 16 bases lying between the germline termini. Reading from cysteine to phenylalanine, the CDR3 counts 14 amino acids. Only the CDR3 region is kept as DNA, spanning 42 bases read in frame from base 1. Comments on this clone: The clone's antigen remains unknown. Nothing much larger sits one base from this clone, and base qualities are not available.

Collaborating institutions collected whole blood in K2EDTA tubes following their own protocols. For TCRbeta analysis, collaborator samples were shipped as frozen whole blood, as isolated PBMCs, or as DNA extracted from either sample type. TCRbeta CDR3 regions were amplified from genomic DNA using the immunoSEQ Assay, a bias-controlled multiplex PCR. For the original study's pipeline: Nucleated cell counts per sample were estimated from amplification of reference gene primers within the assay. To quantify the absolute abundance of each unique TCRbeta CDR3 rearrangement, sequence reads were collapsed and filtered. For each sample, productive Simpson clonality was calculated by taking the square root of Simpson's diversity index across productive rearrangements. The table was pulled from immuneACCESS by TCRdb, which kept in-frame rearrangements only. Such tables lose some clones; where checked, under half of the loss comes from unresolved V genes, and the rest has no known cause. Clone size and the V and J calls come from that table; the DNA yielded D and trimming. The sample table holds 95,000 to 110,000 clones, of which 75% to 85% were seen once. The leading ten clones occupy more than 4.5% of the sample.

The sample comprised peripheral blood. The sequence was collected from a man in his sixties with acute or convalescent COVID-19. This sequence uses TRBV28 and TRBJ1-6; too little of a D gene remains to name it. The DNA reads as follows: TGTGCCAGCAGCTCCCTGGAGGTAAACTCACCCCTCCACTTT. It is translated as CASSSLEVNSPLHF.